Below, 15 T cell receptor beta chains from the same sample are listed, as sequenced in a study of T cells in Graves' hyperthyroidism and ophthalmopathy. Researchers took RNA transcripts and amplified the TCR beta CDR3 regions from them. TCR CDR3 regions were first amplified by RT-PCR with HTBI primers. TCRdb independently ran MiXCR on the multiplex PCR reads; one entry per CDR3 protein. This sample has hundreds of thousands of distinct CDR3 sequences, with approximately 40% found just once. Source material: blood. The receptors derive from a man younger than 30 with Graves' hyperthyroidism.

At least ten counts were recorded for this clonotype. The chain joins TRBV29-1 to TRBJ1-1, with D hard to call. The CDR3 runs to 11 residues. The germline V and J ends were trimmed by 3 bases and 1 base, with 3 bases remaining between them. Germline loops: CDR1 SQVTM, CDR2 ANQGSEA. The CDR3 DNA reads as TGCAGCGTTGACGAGAACACTGAAGCTTTCTTT. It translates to CSVDENTEAFF.

CDR3 DNA sequence: TGCGCCAGCAGCCCTCCGGGACCGCAGAACACCGGGGAGCTGTTTTTT. Amino acids: CASSPPGPQNTGELFF. The V and J genes are TRBV5-1 and TRBJ2-2; D tentatively reads TRBD1 or TRBD2 (5 bases each). V lost 4 bases to trimming and J lost 1 base, with 14 bases between them. The CDR3 covers 16 residues. CDR1 and CDR2 from the germline V gene are SGHRS and YFSETQ.

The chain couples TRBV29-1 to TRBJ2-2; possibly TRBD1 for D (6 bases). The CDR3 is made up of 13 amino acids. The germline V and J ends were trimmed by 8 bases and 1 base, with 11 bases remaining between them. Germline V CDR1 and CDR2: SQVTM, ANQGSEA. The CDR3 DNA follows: TGCAGCATCACAGGGCAGAACACCGGGGAGCTGTTTTTT. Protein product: CSITGQNTGELFF.

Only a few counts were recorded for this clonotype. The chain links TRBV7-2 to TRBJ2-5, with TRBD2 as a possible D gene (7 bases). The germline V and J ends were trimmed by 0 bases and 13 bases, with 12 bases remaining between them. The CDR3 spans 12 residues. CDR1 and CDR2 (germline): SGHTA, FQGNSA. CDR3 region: CASSLAGGRLYF. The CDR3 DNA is TGTGCCAGCAGCTTAGCGGGGGGGCGATTGTACTTC.

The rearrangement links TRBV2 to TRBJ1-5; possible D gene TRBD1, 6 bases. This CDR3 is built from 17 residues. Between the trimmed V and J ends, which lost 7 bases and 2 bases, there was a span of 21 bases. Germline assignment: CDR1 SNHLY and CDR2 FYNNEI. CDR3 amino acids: CASIEEGVPGGNQPQHF. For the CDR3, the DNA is TGTGCCAGCATCGAGGAGGGGGTCCCCGGGGGCAATCAGCCCCAGCATTTT.

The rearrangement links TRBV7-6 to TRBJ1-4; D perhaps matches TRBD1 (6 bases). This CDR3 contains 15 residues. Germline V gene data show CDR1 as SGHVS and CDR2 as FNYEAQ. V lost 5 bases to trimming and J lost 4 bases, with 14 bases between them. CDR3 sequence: CASSPRGGGNEKLFF. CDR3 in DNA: TGTGCCAGCAGCCCGCGGGGGGGCGGTAATGAAAAACTGTTTTTT.

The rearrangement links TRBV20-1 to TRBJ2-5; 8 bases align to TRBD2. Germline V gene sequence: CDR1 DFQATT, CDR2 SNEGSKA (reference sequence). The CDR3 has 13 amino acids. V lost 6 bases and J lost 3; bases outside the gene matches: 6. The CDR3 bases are TGCAGTGCAGCCCCACTAGCGGAAGAGACCCAGTACTTC. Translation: CSAAPLAEETQYF.

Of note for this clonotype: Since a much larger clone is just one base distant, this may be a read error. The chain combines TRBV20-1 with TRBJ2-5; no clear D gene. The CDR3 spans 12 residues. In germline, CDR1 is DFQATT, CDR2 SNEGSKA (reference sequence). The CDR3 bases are TGCAGTGCTCCAAACACCCTAGAGGCCCAGTACTTC. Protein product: CSAPNTLEAQYF.

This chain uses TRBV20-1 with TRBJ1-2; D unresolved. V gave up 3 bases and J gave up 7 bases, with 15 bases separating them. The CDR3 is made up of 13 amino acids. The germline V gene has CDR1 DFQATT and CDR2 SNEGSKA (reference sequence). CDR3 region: CSARIHGVSGYTF. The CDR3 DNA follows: TGCAGTGCTAGGATACATGGGGTCTCTGGCTACACCTTC.

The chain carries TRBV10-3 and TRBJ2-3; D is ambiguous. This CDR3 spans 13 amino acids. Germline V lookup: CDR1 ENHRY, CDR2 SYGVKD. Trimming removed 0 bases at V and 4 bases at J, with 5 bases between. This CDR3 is CAISESRPDTQYF. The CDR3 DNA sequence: TGTGCCATCAGTGAGTCGCGGCCAGATACGCAGTATTTT.

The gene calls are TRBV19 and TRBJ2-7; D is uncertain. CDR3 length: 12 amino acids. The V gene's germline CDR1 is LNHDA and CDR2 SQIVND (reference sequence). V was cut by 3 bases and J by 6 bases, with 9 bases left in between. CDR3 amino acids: CASSIDPGEQYF. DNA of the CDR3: TGTGCCAGTAGTATCGATCCGGGCGAGCAGTACTTC.

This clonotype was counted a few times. The CDR3 DNA reads as TGTGCCAGTAGTATAATTGGGGAGGAAGAGACCCAGTACTTC. Its protein product is CASSIIGEEETQYF. The chain carries TRBV19 and TRBJ2-5, with a weak D call TRBD2 (6 bases). From germline, CDR1 is LNHDA and CDR2 SQIVND (reference sequence). The ends were cut back, 2 bases at V and 3 bases at J, with 10 bases in the middle. The CDR3 is made up of 14 amino acids.

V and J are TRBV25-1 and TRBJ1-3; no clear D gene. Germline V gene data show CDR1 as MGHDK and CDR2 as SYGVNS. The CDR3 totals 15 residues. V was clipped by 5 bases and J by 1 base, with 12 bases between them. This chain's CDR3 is CASSPLGPSGNTIYF. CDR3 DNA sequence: TGTGCCAGCAGTCCCCTTGGGCCGTCTGGAAACACCATATATTTT.

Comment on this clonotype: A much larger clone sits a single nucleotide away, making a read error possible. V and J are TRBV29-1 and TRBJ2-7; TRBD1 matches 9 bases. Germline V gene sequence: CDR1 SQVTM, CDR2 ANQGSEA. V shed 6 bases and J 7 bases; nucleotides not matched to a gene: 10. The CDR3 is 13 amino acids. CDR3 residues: CSVGTGPRGEQYF. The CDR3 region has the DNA TGCAGCGTGGGGACAGGGCCTCGGGGTGAGCAGTACTTC.

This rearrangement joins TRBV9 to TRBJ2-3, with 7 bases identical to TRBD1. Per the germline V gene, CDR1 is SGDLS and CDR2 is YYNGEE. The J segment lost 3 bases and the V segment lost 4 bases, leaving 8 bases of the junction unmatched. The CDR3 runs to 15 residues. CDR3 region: CASSPGTAKTDTQYF. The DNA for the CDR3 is TGTGCCAGCAGCCCGGGGACAGCTAAAACAGATACGCAGTATTTT.